The rows below give T cell receptor beta chains drawn from one sample of a study of T cell repertoires in cytomegalovirus infection. Their cognate antigens are unknown. Each CDR3 protein is one row after TCRdb ran MiXCR on the reads. The sample lists approximately 470,000 distinct CDR3 sequences; about 42% were seen once. Sequences were derived from cultured PBMCs, sampled from culture after CMV antigen stimulation. All receptors derive from a human donor in good health (CMV status not recorded). Some clones in this sample may be carry-over from other donors' samples. The CDR3 runs from the conserved cysteine through the conserved F or W. D genes are given only for firm matches.

CDR3 protein	D gene	J gene	V gene
CAWRGHRYAEAFF	NA	TRBJ1-1	TRBV30
CASSLAGRTGELFF	NA	TRBJ2-2	TRBV7-2
CASRGRASRRSDTQYF	NA	TRBJ2-3	TRBV6-8
CATSRDMTGLEQYF	NA	TRBJ2-7	TRBV15
CASSFGQEAFF	NA	TRBJ1-1	TRBV12-3/TRBV12-4
CASSGSTGGDQPQHF	TRBD1	TRBJ1-5	TRBV6-1
CASSRRRQGKETQYF	NA	TRBJ2-5	TRBV7-6
CASSENPGLVSEQYF	NA	TRBJ2-7	TRBV6-1
CASSFGGTHNEQFF	NA	TRBJ2-1	TRBV7-2
CASSYSGLNYNEQFF	TRBD2	TRBJ2-1	TRBV6-2/TRBV6-3
CASSQGGSQGLNEKLFF	TRBD1	TRBJ1-4	TRBV28
CASSLTGAGVSYEQYF	TRBD2	TRBJ2-7	TRBV27
CASGLAAQETQYF	TRBD2	TRBJ2-5	TRBV18
CATAMANMNTEAFF	NA	TRBJ1-1	TRBV12-3/TRBV12-4
CASNLGLAGFKQYF	TRBD2	TRBJ2-7	TRBV6-8
CATEFRALPTEQYF	NA	TRBJ2-7	TRBV19
CASSSLRGGTDTQYF	TRBD2	TRBJ2-3	TRBV12-3/TRBV12-4
CASSERIQGNYGYTF	TRBD1	TRBJ1-2	TRBV14
CASSDSDRAGEQYF	TRBD1	TRBJ2-7	TRBV2
CASSYSTGAGEQYF	TRBD1	TRBJ2-7	TRBV6-6
CASSLWGQGGSGNTIYF	TRBD1	TRBJ1-3	TRBV7-2
CASRPFVAGGTDTQYF	TRBD2	TRBJ2-3	TRBV6-5
CASSLGQSGDTQYF	NA	TRBJ2-3	TRBV11-3
CSVAQQGSAYF	TRBD1	TRBJ2-7	TRBV29-1
CASSQVPSGSSGTDTQYF	TRBD2	TRBJ2-3	TRBV4-1
CASNPTGVGNTIYF	TRBD1	TRBJ1-3	TRBV6-1
CASRGLAGWGETQYF	TRBD2	TRBJ2-5	TRBV7-9
CHARGAVYNEQFF	NA	TRBJ2-1	TRBV29-1
CASSSGGVQEQFF	NA	TRBJ2-1	TRBV7-8